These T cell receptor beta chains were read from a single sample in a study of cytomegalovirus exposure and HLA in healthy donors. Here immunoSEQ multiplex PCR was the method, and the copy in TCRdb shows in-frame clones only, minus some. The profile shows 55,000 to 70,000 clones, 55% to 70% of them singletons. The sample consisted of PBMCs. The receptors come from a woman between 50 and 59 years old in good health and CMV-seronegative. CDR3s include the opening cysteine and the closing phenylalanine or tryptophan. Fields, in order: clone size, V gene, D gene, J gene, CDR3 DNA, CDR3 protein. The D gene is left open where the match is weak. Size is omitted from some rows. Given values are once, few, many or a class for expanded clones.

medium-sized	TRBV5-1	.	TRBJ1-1	TGCGCCAGCAGCTTGGTCCCCAGGGAGGATACTGAAGCTTTCTTT	CASSLVPREDTEAFF
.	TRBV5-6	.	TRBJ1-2	TGTGCCAGCAGCTTGGCCACATACCGGGACACTTACTATGGCTACACCTTC	CASSLATYRDTYYGYTF
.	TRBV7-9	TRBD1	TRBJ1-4	TGTGCCAGCAGCCGCGTGGGGACAGGATCGGTTACGGAAAAACTGTTTTTT	CASSRVGTGSVTEKLFF
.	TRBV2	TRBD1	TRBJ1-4	TGTGCCAGCAGTGATGTTGGGGGACAGATGGATTTT	CASSDVGGQMDF
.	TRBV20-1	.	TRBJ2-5	TGCAGCCCCCCACAGGGATCCCAGTACTTC	CSPPQGSQYF
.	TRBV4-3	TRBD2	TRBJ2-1	TGCGCCAGCAGCCAATCTCCCGGGACTAGCGGGAGATATGAGCAGTTCTTC	CASSQSPGTSGRYEQFF
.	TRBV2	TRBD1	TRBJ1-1	TGTGCCAGCAGGATTACAGGGGCTGGGACTGAAGCTTTCTTT	CASRITGAGTEAFF
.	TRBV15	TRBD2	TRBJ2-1	TGTGCCACCAGCAGGGATCCCTTAGCGGGGAGCTCCTACAATGAGCAGTTCTTC	CATSRDPLAGSSYNEQFF
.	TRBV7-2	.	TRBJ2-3	TGTGCCAGCAACTTAGTAGGAGCGACAGATACGCAGTATTTT	CASNLVGATDTQYF
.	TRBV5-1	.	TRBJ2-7	TGCGCCAGCAGCTTGGATTCGATGAGCTCCTACGAGCAGTACTTC	CASSLDSMSSYEQYF
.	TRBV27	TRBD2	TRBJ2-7	TGTGCCAGCAGTGTGCGGGAGGCCTCGTACGAGCAGTACTTC	CASSVREASYEQYF
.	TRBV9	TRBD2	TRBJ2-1	TGTGCCAGCAGCGCTACTAGCGGGAGTTACAATGAGCAGTTCTTC	CASSATSGSYNEQFF
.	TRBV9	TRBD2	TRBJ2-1	TGTGCCAGCAGCCCTGCTCCTCAAGCGGGAGGCCACGATGAGCAGTTCTTC	CASSPAPQAGGHDEQFF
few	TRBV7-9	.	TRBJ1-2	TGTGCCAGCAGCTTAGATATACAGTATGGCTACACCTTC	CASSLDIQYGYTF
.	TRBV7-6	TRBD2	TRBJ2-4	TGTGCCAGCAGCCGGGGGGGGCCGGTAGCCAAAAACATTCAGTACTTC	CASSRGGPVAKNIQYF
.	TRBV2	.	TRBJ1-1	TGTGCCAGCAAGGGGCAGGTGAACACTGAAGCTTTCTTT	CASKGQVNTEAFF
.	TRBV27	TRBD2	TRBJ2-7	TGTGCCACCTGGCCGGGGGGGACTTACGAGCAGTACTTC	CATWPGGTYEQYF
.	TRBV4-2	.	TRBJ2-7	TGTGCCAGCAGCCCGGACACCTTGAGGCGACCCTACGAGCAGTACTTC	CASSPDTLRRPYEQYF
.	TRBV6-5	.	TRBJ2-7	TGTGCCAGCAGCAGCGGGTCTCCCTACGAGCAGTACTTC	CASSSGSPYEQYF
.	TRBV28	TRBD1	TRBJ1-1	TGTGCCAGCAGTCCCCCGGGACAGGAAGCTTTCTTT	CASSPPGQEAFF
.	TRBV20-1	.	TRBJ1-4	TGCAGTGCGGTCCTCGGGGAAAAACTGTTTTTT	CSAVLGEKLFF
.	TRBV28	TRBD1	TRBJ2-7	TGTGCCAGCAACAGGGGATACTACGAGCAGTACTTC	CASNRGYYEQYF
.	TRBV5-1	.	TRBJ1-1	TGCGCCAGCAAACTTCGGGGTGAGGGGGAAGCTGAAGCTTTCTTT	CASKLRGEGEAEAFF
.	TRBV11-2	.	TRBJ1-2	TGTGCCAGCAGCCCCGGGGGGGTTCGTGGCTACACCTTC	CASSPGGVRGYTF
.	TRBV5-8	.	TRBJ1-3	TGTGCCAGCAGCTCCTACAGGGTTTATGGAAACACCATATATTTT	CASSSYRVYGNTIYF
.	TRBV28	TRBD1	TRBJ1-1	TGTGCCAGCAGTGAGACAGGGGCGCGGAGCACTGAAGCTTTCTTT	CASSETGARSTEAFF
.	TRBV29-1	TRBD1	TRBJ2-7	TGCAGCGTTACCGGGACAGGGGCTACCTACGAGCAGTACTTC	CSVTGTGATYEQYF
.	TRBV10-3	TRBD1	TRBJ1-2	TGTGCCATCAGTGACTGGGGACAGAACTATGGCTACACCTTC	CAISDWGQNYGYTF
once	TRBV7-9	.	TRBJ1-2	TGTGCCAGCAGCCCACCCAGGGGCCCCTCCTACTACACCTTC	CASSPPRGPSYYTF
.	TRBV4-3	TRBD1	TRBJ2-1	TGCGCCACCAGCCAACCCCCGGGACAGGCAAGCTCCTACAATGAGCAGTTCTTC	CATSQPPGQASSYNEQFF
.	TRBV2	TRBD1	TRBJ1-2	TGTGCCAGCCATAAGCGACAGGGGAACTATGGCTACACCTTC	CASHKRQGNYGYTF
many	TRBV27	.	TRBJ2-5	TGTGCCAGCAGTTTTATCGGGGAGACCCAGTACTTC	CASSFIGETQYF
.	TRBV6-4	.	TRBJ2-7	TGTGCCAGCAGTGACGGTACAGTACCTTTCGGCTACGAGCAGTACTTC	CASSDGTVPFGYEQYF
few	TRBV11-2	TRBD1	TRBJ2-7	TGTGCCAGCAGCCCCCTTAAACGGGACAGAATCTACGAGCAGTACTTC	CASSPLKRDRIYEQYF
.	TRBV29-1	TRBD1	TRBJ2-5	TGCAGCGTAGCACAGGACAGGGTCCAAGAGACCCAGTACTTC	CSVAQDRVQETQYF
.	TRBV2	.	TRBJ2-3	TGTGCCAGCAGTGACCGGGGATGGGCGAGTACGCAGTATTTT	CASSDRGWASTQYF
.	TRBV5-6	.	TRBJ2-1	TGTGCCAGCAGCTTGGGCACTAGCTCCTACAATGAGCAGTTCTTC	CASSLGTSSYNEQFF
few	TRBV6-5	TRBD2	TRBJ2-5	TGTGCCAGCAGTTATTACCGACTAGCGGGAGACGAGACCCAGTACTTC	CASSYYRLAGDETQYF
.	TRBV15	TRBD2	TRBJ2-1	TGTGCCACCAGCGCCGGGACTACCGTCCCATACAATGAGCAGTTCTTC	CATSAGTTVPYNEQFF